This record looks at one T cell receptor (beta chain) sequence and its context. Its antigen is as yet unknown. The data were obtained in a study of cytomegalovirus exposure and HLA in healthy donors. The V gene's germline CDR1 is LNHDA and CDR2 SQIVND (reference sequence). Trimming pared 1 base from V and 4 bases from J, leaving 12 bases between. There are 15 residues in the CDR3. Amplification used 60 Vbeta primers and 13 Jbeta primers. The method was immunoSEQ multiplex PCR; TCRdb's version includes in-frame clones alone and lacks a portion of them. Found here are 110,000 or so clones, roughly 80% of them singletons; the top ten hold over 6.5%. Study-level findings and limits: Overall, around 160 TCR beta chains were annotated as cytomegalovirus-associated. A few V segments could not be told apart, such as TRBV6-2 and TRBV6-3, and were left out.

This clonotype originated in a woman aged 40 to 50 in good health and CMV-seropositive. This chain joins TRBV19 and TRBJ2-3; possibly TRBD1 for D (6 bases). The sequenced sample was PBMCs. The CDR3: CASSIGGQKADTQYF. The DNA for the CDR3 is TGTGCCAGTAGTATAGGTGGACAGAAAGCAGATACGCAGTATTTT.